This T cell receptor (beta chain) was identified during a study of T cells in Graves' hyperthyroidism and ophthalmopathy. General study findings and limits: Among clonotypes expanded in thyroid above 0.001, most were also found in blood.

With regard to this clonotype: The target antigen is unknown.

Hyperthyroidism of Graves' type that showed no ophthalmopathy progression within 18 months was stable. The study left out patients who had uncontrolled infection, other autoimmune disease, pregnancy or lactation. TCR beta CDR3 sequences were amplified from RNA transcripts. Carried out on the TCR CDR3, a first-round RT-PCR used the HTBI primer set. TCRdb itself ran the multiplex PCR reads through MiXCR, one entry per CDR3 protein. The sample lists roughly 420,000 distinct CDR3 sequences, 12% to 15% occurring once. This CDR3 has 15 residues. V was pared by 1 base and J by 5 bases, with 7 bases of the junction left unmatched. Germline CDR1 is MNHEY and CDR2 is SVGAGI.

This chain connects TRBV6-5 to TRBJ1-2; 7 bases match TRBD1. The specimen was blood. This receptor was identified in a young woman with Graves' hyperthyroidism. The CDR3 bases are TGTGCCAGCAGTTACTTAAGGGGGCGCGAATATGGCTACACCTTC. This gives the protein CASSYLRGREYGYTF.